This is a list of T cell receptor beta chains from one sample in a study of cytomegalovirus exposure and HLA in healthy donors. Assay: immunoSEQ multiplex PCR; the TCRdb copy retains only in-frame clones and omits some. The table shows around 200,000 clones, with 75% to 80% occurring only once. The sequenced material came from PBMCs. These receptors were collected from a man younger than 35 in good health and CMV-seronegative. CDR3s leave out the opening cysteine and the closing phenylalanine or tryptophan. The order of the fields is CDR3 length, V gene, J gene, CDR3 protein.

len: 12
v_gene: TRBV19
j_gene: TRBJ2-7
CDR3aa: ASSPRQGAGEQY

len: 15
v_gene: TRBV25-1
j_gene: TRBJ2-5
CDR3aa: ASSDRLGTSGSQTQY

len: 9
v_gene: TRBV29-1
j_gene: TRBJ2-3
CDR3aa: SVAGVDTQY

len: 13
v_gene: TRBV15
j_gene: TRBJ1-2
CDR3aa: ATSSPERGFNGYT

len: 14
v_gene: TRBV4-3
j_gene: TRBJ2-2
CDR3aa: ASSPPDRGNTGELF

len: 13
v_gene: TRBV9
j_gene: TRBJ2-3
CDR3aa: ASSVTLATSDTQY

len: 12
v_gene: TRBV5-1
j_gene: TRBJ2-1
CDR3aa: ASSFQGDDNEQF

len: 13
v_gene: TRBV13
j_gene: TRBJ1-1
CDR3aa: ASSLGGTGNTEAF

len: 13
v_gene: TRBV18
j_gene: TRBJ1-1
CDR3aa: ASSPLEDSFTEAF

len: 14
v_gene: TRBV11-3
j_gene: TRBJ1-1
CDR3aa: ASSLSGGQGETEAF

len: 15
v_gene: TRBV7-9
j_gene: TRBJ2-3
CDR3aa: SSSLLVGRELGDTQY

len: 13
v_gene: TRBV9
j_gene: TRBJ2-1
CDR3aa: ASSVTPTGDNEQF

len: 12
v_gene: TRBV30
j_gene: TRBJ1-2
CDR3aa: AWSSQGQSYGYT

len: 14
v_gene: TRBV9
j_gene: TRBJ2-3
CDR3aa: ASSVGTSGRTDTQY

len: 14
v_gene: TRBV5-1
j_gene: TRBJ1-1
CDR3aa: ASSLSPTDGVGEAF

len: 14
v_gene: TRBV9
j_gene: TRBJ2-5
CDR3aa: ASSVGGTHGGETQY

len: 14
v_gene: TRBV5-4
j_gene: TRBJ2-7
CDR3aa: ASSFGPQTSSYEQY

len: 13
v_gene: TRBV25-1
j_gene: TRBJ1-4
CDR3aa: ASSGQTGNNEKLF

len: 11
v_gene: TRBV30
j_gene: TRBJ1-1
CDR3aa: AWSMTGDTEAF

len: 13
v_gene: TRBV7-2
j_gene: TRBJ1-3
CDR3aa: ASSFGEIVGNTIY

len: 9
v_gene: TRBV20-1
j_gene: TRBJ2-2
CDR3aa: SAPRQSGLF

len: 13
v_gene: TRBV7-2
j_gene: TRBJ1-2
CDR3aa: ASSLGEHLRGGYT

len: 12
v_gene: TRBV7-2
j_gene: TRBJ2-5
CDR3aa: ASSPQTVQETQY

len: 12
v_gene: TRBV7-2
j_gene: TRBJ1-1
CDR3aa: ASSPLTTGTEAF

len: 14
v_gene: TRBV13
j_gene: TRBJ2-3
CDR3aa: ASSLSEGSNTDTQY